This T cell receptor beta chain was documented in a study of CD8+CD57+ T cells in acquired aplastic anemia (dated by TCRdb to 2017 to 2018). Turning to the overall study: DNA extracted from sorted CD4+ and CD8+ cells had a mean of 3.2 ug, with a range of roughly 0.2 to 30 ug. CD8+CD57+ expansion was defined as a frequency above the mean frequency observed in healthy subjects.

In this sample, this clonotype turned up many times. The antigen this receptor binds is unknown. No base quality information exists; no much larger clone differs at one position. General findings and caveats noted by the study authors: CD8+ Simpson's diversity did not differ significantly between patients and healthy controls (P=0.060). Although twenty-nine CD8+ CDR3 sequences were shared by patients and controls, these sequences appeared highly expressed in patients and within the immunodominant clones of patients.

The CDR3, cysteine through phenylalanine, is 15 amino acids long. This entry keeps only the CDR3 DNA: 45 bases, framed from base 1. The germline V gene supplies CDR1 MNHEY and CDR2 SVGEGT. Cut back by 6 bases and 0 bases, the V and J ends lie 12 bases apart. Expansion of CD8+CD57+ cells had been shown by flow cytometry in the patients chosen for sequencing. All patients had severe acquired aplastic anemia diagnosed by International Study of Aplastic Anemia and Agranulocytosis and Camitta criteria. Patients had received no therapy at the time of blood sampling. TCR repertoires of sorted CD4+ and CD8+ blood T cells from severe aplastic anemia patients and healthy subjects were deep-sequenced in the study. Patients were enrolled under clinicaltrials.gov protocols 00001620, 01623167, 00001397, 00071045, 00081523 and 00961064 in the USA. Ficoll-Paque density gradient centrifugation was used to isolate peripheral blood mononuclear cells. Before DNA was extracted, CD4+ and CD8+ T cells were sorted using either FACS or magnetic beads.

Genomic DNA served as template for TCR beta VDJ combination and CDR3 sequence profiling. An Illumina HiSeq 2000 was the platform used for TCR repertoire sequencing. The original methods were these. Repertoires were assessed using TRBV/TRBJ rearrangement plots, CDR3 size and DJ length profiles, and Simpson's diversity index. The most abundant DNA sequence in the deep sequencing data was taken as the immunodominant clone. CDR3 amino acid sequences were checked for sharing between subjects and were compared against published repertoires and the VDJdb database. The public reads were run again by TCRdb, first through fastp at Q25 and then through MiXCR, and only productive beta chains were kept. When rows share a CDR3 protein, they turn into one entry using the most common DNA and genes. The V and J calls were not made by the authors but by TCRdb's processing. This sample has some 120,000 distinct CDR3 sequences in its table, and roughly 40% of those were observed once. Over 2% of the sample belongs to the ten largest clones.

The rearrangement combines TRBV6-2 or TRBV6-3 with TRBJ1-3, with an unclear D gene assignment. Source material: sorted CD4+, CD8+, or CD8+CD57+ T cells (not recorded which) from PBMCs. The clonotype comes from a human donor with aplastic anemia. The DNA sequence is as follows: TGTGCCAGCAGCCTGAGGATGAGCTCTGGAAACACCATATATTTT. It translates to CASSLRMSSGNTIYF.